This TCR beta chain was recovered during a study of T cells in tumors after PD-1 blockade. Study at large: No patient had prior checkpoint blockade, systemic immunosuppression, or radiotherapy within 4 weeks. Either cemiplimab 350 mg every 2 weeks or pembrolizumab 200 mg every 3 weeks was given.

Libraries were prepared by immunoSEQ multiplex PCR; TCRdb keeps only in-frame clonotypes and omits some of them. This sample yields approximately 46,000 clones, of which 79% are seen a single time; around 15% belongs to the top ten. The V gene lost 4 bases and the J gene lost 13 bases, with 20 bases spanning the gap. The CDR3 is 13 amino acids. Germline loops: CDR1 GTSNPN, CDR2 SVGIG (reference sequence). A note on this clone: Its target is unknown.

Study outcomes and limitations: About 45% of tumor TCR clonotypes were also found in blood.

This chain joins TRBV30 and TRBJ2-1; D remains ambiguous. The receptor was derived from a human donor with basal cell carcinoma. The source material was PBMCs, sampled before anti-PD-1 treatment. DNA for the CDR3: TGTGCCTGGATTCCCTTTGGAGCAACCTCCCAGTTCTTC. Amino acid sequence: CAWIPFGATSQFF.